One sample yielded the 21 T cell receptor beta chains listed below, sequenced in a study of OX40 agonist ivuxolimab in advanced cancers. TCRdb's table, derived via immunoSEQ multiplex PCR, lists solely in-frame clones and lacks some. The profile shows approximately 69,000 clones, almost 90% of them singletons. The sample consisted of CD4+ or CD8+ T cells sorted from blood, taken in a trial of the OX40 agonist ivuxolimab. Receptor source: an adult with an advanced solid tumor such as melanoma, head and neck, liver or kidney cancer.

The rearrangement joins TRBV2 to TRBJ1-2; 9 nucleotides match TRBD1. V lost 6 bases and J lost 1; bases outside the gene matches: 6. CDR1 and CDR2 from the germline V gene are SNHLY and FYNNEI. The CDR3 loop spans 15 amino acids. CDR3 coding DNA: TGTGCCAGCAGAGTGACAGGGGGGAGTAACTATGGCTACACCTTC. Amino acids: CASRVTGGSNYGYTF.

This CDR3 reads CASSLTRLRDRGIRYSNQPQHF. CDR3 coding DNA: TGTGCCAGCAGCTTAACAAGACTTAGGGACAGGGGAATCCGATATAGCAATCAGCCCCAGCATTTT. The chain uses TRBV7-6 and TRBJ1-5; 10 positions agree with TRBD1. Germline CDR1 is SGHVS and CDR2 is FNYEAQ. With 2 bases clipped from V and 0 bases from J, the junction kept 19 bases outside the gene matches. The CDR3 runs 22 residues.

This chain joins TRBV9 and TRBJ2-5; no definite D call. Trimming took off 4 bases at V and 1 base at J, with 8 bases between the two ends. CDR1 and CDR2 (germline): SGDLS, YYNGEE. This CDR3 has 13 residues. This chain's CDR3 is CASSPSSQETQYF. The CDR3 region has the DNA TGTGCCAGCAGCCCCTCTAGCCAAGAGACCCAGTACTTC.

This rearrangement joins TRBV11-2 to TRBJ2-1; TRBD2 matches at 14 bases. The trim removed 5 bases at V and 7 bases at J, leaving 1 base unmatched. CDR1 is SGHAT, CDR2 FQNNGV, per germline. The CDR3 consists of 14 residues. The CDR3 protein is CASSRLAGGNEQFF. For the CDR3, the DNA is TGTGCCAGCAGCCGACTAGCGGGAGGGAATGAGCAGTTCTTC.

The V call is TRBV9, the J call TRBJ2-1; 12 bases fit TRBD2. V lost 3 bases to trimming and J lost 0 bases; unmatched junction nucleotides: 13. This CDR3 contains 20 residues. Germline-derived CDR1 and CDR2 are SGDLS and YYNGEE. CDR3 DNA: TGTGCCAGCAGCGCCTCGACTAGCGGGAGCTTCGGAACCTCCTACAATGAGCAGTTCTTC. Translating it yields CASSASTSGSFGTSYNEQFF.

The chain employs TRBV7-2 and TRBJ2-5; 10 nucleotides line up with TRBD2. Trimming cost V 1 base and J 5 bases; bases outside gene matches: 4. CDR1 is SGHTA, CDR2 FQGNSA, per germline. CDR3 length: 15 amino acids. The CDR3 reads CASSLVAGGGETQYF. The CDR3, as DNA: TGTGCCAGCAGCTTAGTAGCGGGGGGCGGGGAGACCCAGTACTTC.

The count of this clone is one. This rearrangement joins TRBV6-6 to TRBJ1-1; TRBD1 might be the D (5 bases). CDR1 is MNHNY, CDR2 SVGAGI, per germline (reference sequence). V lost 7 bases and J lost 2, with 14 bases in between. This CDR3 has 14 amino acids. The CDR3 coding sequence is TGTGCCAGCAATAGAAAGGGGTTCAACACTGAAGCTTTCTTT. Protein: CASNRKGFNTEAFF.

V usage is TRBV6-1 and J usage is TRBJ1-2; D remains ambiguous. There are 11 residues in the CDR3. V lost 7 bases, J lost 6 bases, and 9 bases lay in between. The germline CDR1 and CDR2 sequences are MNHNS and SASEGT. For the CDR3, the DNA is TGTGCCAGCAAGGACGCGGATGGCTACACCTTC. Translation gives CASKDADGYTF.

V and J are TRBV18 and TRBJ2-6, with TRBD1 matching 9 bases. There are 18 residues in the CDR3. The V segment lost 5 bases and the J segment 0 bases; nucleotides outside the gene matches: 8. Germline V gene data show CDR1 as KGHSH and CDR2 as LQKENI. This CDR3 reads CASSTRTGADSGANVLTF. The CDR3, as DNA: TGTGCCAGCTCAACCCGGACAGGGGCTGACTCTGGGGCCAACGTCCTGACTTTC.

V gene TRBV6-1 combines with J gene TRBJ2-7; maybe TRBD1 (5 bases). The CDR3 runs to 14 residues. In germline, CDR1 is MNHNS, CDR2 SASEGT. V was shortened by 8 bases and J by 3 bases, with 17 bases between the two germline ends. Here the CDR3 reads CASLVVDSRYEQYF. The CDR3 nucleotides read TGTGCCAGCCTGGTGGTAGACAGCCGCTACGAGCAGTACTTC.

The J gene is TRBJ2-5, the V gene TRBV6-1; no clear D. With 6 bases removed from V and 7 bases from J, the gap between germline ends came to 9 bases. Per the germline V gene, CDR1 is MNHNS and CDR2 is SASEGT. The CDR3 runs to 11 residues. The CDR3 protein is CASSNLGTQYF. The CDR3 DNA sequence: TGTGCCAGCAGCAACCTGGGGACCCAGTACTTC.

The gene calls are TRBV11-2 and TRBJ2-5, with 7 bases fitting TRBD2. The CDR3 extends over 14 amino acids. The ends lost 0 bases at V and 5 bases at J; junction bases unmatched: 3. CDR1 and CDR2 (germline): SGHAT, FQNNGV. CDR3 amino acids: CASSLEVSGETQYF. CDR3 DNA sequence: TGTGCCAGCAGCTTAGAAGTTAGCGGGGAGACCCAGTACTTC.

This clone has ten or more counts. V usage is TRBV5-1 and J usage is TRBJ2-2, with 8 bases lining up with TRBD2. CDR3 size: 17 residues. CDR1 is SGHRS, CDR2 YFSETQ, per germline. Trimming took 2 bases from V and 7 from J; bases not matched to a gene: 13. CDR3 amino acids: CASSFLTSATYIGELFF. CDR3 in DNA: TGCGCCAGCAGCTTTTTGACTAGCGCGACTTATATCGGGGAGCTGTTTTTT. Variable domain in full (rest from reference TRBV5-1 and TRBJ2-2): KAGVTQTPRYLIKTRGQQVTLSCSPISGHRSVSWYQQTPGQGLQFLFEYFSETQRNKGNFPGRFSGRQFSNSRSEMNVSTLELGDSALYLCASSFLTSATYIGELFFGEGSRLTVL.

This chain links TRBV28 with TRBJ2-7; D is undetermined. Trimming took off 4 bases at V and 2 bases at J, with 12 bases between the two ends. Germline V gene sequence: CDR1 MDHEN, CDR2 SYDVKM. The CDR3 loop spans 14 amino acids. DNA of the CDR3: TGTGCCAGCAGTTCCGCCGGCGCGACCTACGAGCAGTACTTC. Its protein is CASSSAGATYEQYF.

The chain has TRBV7-3 and TRBJ1-6, with D possibly being TRBD1 (6 bases). The CDR3 loop spans 13 amino acids. The V gene's germline CDR1 is SGHTA and CDR2 FQGTGA. The V and J ends lost 4 bases and 9 bases respectively, with 10 bases between them. The CDR3 DNA reads TGTGCCAGCAGCTCACAGGGACCTTCACCCCTCCACTTT. Amino acid sequence: CASSSQGPSPLHF.

There are a few counts of this clone. The V and J genes are TRBV30 and TRBJ1-5, with TRBD1 as a possible D gene (6 bases). The V end lost 3 bases, the J end lost 5 bases, and 14 bases lay between the germline ends. The CDR3 is made up of 14 amino acids. In germline, CDR1 is GTSNPN, CDR2 SVGIG (reference sequence). The CDR3 DNA follows: TGTGCCTGGAGCCAACAGGGAGGGCATCAGCCCCAGCATTTT. It codes for CAWSQQGGHQPQHF.

For the CDR3, the DNA is TGCAGCGTTTACCCGGGGCGAAGGGCCTACAATGAGCAGTTCTTC. Encoded protein: CSVYPGRRAYNEQFF. V and J are TRBV29-1 and TRBJ2-1; D tentatively fits TRBD1 or TRBD2 (5 bases each). The CDR3 covers 15 residues. Germline assignment: CDR1 SQVTM and CDR2 ANQGSEA. Trimming shortened V by 5 bases and J by 2 bases, and 16 bases separated the two germline ends.

V is TRBV9 and J is TRBJ2-5, with 12 bases identical to TRBD2. Losses at the gene ends were 4 bases for V and 5 bases for J; bases not matched to a gene: 6. The germline V gene has CDR1 SGDLS and CDR2 YYNGEE. This CDR3 contains 15 residues. The CDR3 DNA is TGTGCCAGCAGCCCTCGGACTAGCGGGGTGGAGACCCAGTACTTC. Translation: CASSPRTSGVETQYF.

The rearrangement joins TRBV5-8 to TRBJ1-2; D is unclear. Germline V gene lookup returns CDR1 SGHTS and CDR2 YDEGEE. This CDR3 contains 14 residues. V was trimmed by 2 bases and J by 3 bases, leaving 11 bases between them. The CDR3 DNA reads as TGTGCCAGCAGCTTCGACCGACTTGACTATGGCTACACCTTC. Translating gives CASSFDRLDYGYTF.

V and J are TRBV11-2 and TRBJ2-1; D may match TRBD1 or TRBD2 (5 bases each). This CDR3 contains 13 residues. V was pared by 1 base and J by 6 bases, with 7 bases between. Germline values: CDR1 SGHAT, CDR2 FQNNGV. CDR3 coding DNA: TGTGCCAGCAGCTTAGGGGACCCCAATGAGCAGTTCTTC. Protein: CASSLGDPNEQFF.

The V gene is TRBV6-5, the J gene TRBJ2-3; D call uncertain. The CDR3 is 13 residues long. V lost 0 bases to trimming and J lost 6 bases, with 7 bases between them. Per germline, CDR1 MNHEY and CDR2 SVGAGI. DNA of the CDR3: TGTGCCAGCAGTTACTCGGGTACGGATACGCAGTATTTT. Amino acids: CASSYSGTDTQYF.